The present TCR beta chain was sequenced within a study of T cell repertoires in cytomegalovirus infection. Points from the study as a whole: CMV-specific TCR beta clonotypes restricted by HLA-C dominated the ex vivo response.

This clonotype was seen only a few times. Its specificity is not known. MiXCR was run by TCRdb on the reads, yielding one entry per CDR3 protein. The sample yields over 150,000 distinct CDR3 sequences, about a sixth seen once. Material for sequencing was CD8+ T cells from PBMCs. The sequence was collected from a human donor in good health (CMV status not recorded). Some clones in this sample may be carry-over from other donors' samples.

The CDR3 DNA reads TGTGCCAGCAGATACACCGGGGCTATCAATGAGCAGTTCTTC. Protein: CASRYTGAINEQFF. This chain uses TRBV27 with TRBJ2-1; the D call may be TRBD1 or TRBD2 (5 bases each). The CDR3 spans 14 residues. The V end lost 6 bases, the J end lost 6 bases, and 15 bases lay between the germline ends. The germline V gene has CDR1 MNHEY and CDR2 SMNVEV (reference sequence).